A single T cell receptor (beta chain) is shown here with its context. Its specificity is not known. The data are from a study of CD8 T cells in ankylosing spondylitis. Study results and limitations: Blood from ankylosing spondylitis patients appeared to carry a characteristic eight-variant TCR beta motif. Earlier studies detected some motif variants in reactive arthritis synovial fluid and blood. Within peripheral blood, clones linked to disease were CD8+ and relatively rare. The authors reported significant enrichment of disease-linked clones in matched ankylosing spondylitis synovial fluid.

Germline loops: CDR1 SNHLY, CDR2 FYNNEI. Deletions cut 8 bases from V and 6 bases from J, with 11 bases between. The CDR3 is made up of 11 amino acids. Quantitative barcoded 5'-RACE was used to prepare TCR beta libraries. TCRdb re-derived calls from the 5' RACE reads in MiXCR, one entry per CDR3 protein. Of 200,000 to 250,000 distinct CDR3 sequences listed, about 16% were seen once; the top ten hold 40% to 50%. The genes are TRBV2 and TRBJ2-7; D may match TRBD1 or TRBD2 (5 bases each). Material for sequencing was blood, either unsorted or a sorted T cell fraction (not recorded which). The TCR originated in a male donor with ankylosing spondylitis. As DNA, the CDR3 is TGTGCCAGCGGAATGAGGGGCGAGCAGTACTTC. As protein: CASGMRGEQYF. Full variable domain (missing parts from reference TRBV2 and TRBJ2-7): EPEVTQTPSHQVTQMGQEVILRCVPISNHLYFYWYRQILGQKVEFLVSFYNNEISEKSEIFDDQFSVERPDGSNFTLKIRSTKLEDSAMYFCASGMRGEQYFGPGTRLTVT.